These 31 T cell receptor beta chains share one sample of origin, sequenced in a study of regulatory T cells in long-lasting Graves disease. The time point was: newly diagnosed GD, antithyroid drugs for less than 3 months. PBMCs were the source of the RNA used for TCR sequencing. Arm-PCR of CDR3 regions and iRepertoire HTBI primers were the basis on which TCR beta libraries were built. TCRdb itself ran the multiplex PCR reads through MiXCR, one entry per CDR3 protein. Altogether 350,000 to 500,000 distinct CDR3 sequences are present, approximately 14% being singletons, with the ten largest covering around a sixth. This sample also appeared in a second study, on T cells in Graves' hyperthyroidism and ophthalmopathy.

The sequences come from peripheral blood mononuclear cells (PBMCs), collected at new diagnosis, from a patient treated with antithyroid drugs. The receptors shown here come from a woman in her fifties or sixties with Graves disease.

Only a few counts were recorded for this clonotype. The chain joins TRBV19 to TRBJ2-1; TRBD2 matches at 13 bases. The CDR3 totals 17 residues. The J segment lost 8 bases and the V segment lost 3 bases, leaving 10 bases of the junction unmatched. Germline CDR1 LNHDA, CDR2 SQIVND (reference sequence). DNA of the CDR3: TGTGCCAGTAGTATCCGACTAGCGGGAGGATCCGGCGATGAGCAGTTCTTC. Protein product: CASSIRLAGGSGDEQFF.

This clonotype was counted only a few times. The CDR3 region is CASSPGPHTDTQYF. The CDR3 DNA follows: TGTGCCAGCAGCCCGGGACCACACACAGATACGCAGTATTTT. The chain carries TRBV7-3 and TRBJ2-3; the D gene could be TRBD1 or TRBD2 (5 bases each). Deletions cut 5 bases from V and 2 bases from J, with 11 bases between. CDR3 length: 14 residues. In germline, CDR1 is SGHTA, CDR2 FQGTGA.

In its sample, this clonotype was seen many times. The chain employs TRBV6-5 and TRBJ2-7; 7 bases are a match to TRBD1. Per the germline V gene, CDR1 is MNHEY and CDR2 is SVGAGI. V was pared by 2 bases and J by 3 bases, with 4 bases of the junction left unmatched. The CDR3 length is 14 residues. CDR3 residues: CASSYAGGVYEQYF. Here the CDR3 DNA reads TGTGCCAGCAGTTACGCAGGGGGTGTCTACGAGCAGTACTTC.

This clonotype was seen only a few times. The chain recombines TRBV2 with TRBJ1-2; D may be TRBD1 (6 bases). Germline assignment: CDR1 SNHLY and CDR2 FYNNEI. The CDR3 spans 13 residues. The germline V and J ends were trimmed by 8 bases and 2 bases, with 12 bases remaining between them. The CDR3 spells CASGGDINYGYTF. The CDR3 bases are TGTGCCAGCGGTGGGGACATCAACTATGGCTACACCTTC.

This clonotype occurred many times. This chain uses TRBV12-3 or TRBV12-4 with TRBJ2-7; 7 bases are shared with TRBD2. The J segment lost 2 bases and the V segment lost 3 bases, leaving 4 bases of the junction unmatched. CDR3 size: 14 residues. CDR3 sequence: CASSFGGLAYEQYF. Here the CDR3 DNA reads TGTGCCAGCAGTTTCGGAGGACTAGCCTACGAGCAGTACTTC.

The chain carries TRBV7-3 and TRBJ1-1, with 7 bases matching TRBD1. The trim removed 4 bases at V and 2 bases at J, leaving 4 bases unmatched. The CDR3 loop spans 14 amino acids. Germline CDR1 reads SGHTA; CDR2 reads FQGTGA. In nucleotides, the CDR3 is TGTGCCAGCAGCTGGACAGGACCCAACACTGAAGCTTTCTTT. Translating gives CASSWTGPNTEAFF.

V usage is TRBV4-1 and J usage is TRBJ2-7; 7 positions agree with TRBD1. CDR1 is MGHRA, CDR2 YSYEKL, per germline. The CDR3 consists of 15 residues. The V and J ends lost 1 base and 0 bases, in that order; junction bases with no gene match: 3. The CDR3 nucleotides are TGCGCCAGCAGCCAAGTGAGGGACAGCTCCTACGAGCAGTACTTC. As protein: CASSQVRDSSYEQYF.

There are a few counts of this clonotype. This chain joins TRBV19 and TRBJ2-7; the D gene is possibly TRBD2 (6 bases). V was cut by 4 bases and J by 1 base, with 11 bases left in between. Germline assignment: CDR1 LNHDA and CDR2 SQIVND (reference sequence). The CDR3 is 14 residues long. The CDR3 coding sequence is TGTGCCAGTAGTAAAAGCGGGCCGTCCTACGAGCAGTACTTC. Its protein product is CASSKSGPSYEQYF.

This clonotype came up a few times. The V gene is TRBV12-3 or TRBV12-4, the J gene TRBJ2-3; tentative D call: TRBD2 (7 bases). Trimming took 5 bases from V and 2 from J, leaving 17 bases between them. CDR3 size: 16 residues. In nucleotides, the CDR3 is TGTGCCAGCAGTCCACAAGGGGGGGGAAACACAGATACGCAGTATTTT. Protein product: CASSPQGGGNTDTQYF.

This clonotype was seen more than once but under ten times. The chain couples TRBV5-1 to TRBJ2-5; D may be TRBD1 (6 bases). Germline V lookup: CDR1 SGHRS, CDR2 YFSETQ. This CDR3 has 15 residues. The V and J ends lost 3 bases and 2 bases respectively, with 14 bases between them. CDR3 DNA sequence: TGCGCCAGCAGCTGGCTCTCTGGACAGCAAGAGACCCAGTACTTC. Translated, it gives CASSWLSGQQETQYF.

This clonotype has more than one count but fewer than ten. The CDR3 region is CASSQRLAGAYNEQFF. CDR3 coding DNA: TGTGCCAGCAGCCAGCGCTTAGCGGGCGCCTACAATGAGCAGTTCTTC. The V gene is TRBV13, the J gene TRBJ2-1, with 7 bases fitting TRBD2. Germline V gene sequence: CDR1 PRHDT, CDR2 FYEKMQ (reference sequence). V was pared by 5 bases and J by 2 bases, with 9 bases of the junction left unmatched. The CDR3 totals 16 residues.

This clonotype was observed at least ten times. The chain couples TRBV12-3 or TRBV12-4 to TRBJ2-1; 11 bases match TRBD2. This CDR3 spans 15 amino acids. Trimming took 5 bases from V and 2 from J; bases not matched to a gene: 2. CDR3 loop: CASSGGLAAYNEQFF. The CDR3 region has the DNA TGTGCCAGCAGTGGGGGACTAGCGGCCTACAATGAGCAGTTCTTC.

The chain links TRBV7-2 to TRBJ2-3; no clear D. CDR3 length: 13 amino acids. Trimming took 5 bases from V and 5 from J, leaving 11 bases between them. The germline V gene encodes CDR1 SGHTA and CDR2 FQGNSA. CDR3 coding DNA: TGTGCCAGCAGCGTAAGGGCCGGAGATACGCAGTATTTT. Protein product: CASSVRAGDTQYF. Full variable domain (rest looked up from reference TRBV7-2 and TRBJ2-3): GAGVSQSPSNKVTEKGKDVELRCDPISGHTALYWYRQSLGQGLEFLIYFQGNSAPDKSGLPSDRFSAERTGGSVSTLTIQRTQQEDSAVYLCASSVRAGDTQYFGPGTRLTVL.

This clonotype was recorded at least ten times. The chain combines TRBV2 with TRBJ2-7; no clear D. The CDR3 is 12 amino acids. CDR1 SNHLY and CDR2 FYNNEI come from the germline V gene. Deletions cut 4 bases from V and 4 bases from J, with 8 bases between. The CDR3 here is CASSGLEYEQYF. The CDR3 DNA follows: TGTGCCAGCAGTGGCCTAGAATACGAGCAGTACTTC. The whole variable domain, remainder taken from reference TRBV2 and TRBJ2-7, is EPEVTQTPSHQVTQMGQEVILRCVPISNHLYFYWYRQILGQKVEFLVSFYNNEISEKSEIFDDQFSVERPDGSNFTLKIRSTKLEDSAMYFCASSGLEYEQYFGPGTRLTVT.

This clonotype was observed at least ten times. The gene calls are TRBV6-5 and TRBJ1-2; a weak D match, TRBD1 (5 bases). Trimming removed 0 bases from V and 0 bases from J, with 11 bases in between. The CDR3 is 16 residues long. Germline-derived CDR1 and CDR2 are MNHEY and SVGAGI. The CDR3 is CASSYSTGFTNYGYTF. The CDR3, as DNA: TGTGCCAGCAGTTACTCTACAGGATTCACTAACTATGGCTACACCTTC.

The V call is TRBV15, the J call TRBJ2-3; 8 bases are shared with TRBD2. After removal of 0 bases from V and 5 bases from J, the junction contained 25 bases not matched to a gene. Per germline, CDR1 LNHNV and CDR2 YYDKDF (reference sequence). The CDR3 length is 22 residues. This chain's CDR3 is CATSRDFFPPGLVGTHGDTQYF. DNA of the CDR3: TGTGCCACCAGCAGAGATTTTTTTCCGCCGGGACTAGTTGGTACACACGGAGATACGCAGTATTTT.

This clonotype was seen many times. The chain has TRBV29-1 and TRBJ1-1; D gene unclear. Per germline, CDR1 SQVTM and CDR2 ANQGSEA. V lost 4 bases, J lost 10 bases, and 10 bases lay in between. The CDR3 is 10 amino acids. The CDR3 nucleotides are TGCAGCGTTGTCATGGGGTCAGCTTTCTTT. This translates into CSVVMGSAFF. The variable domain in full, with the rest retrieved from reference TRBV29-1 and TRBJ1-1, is SAVISQKPSRDICQRGTSLTIQCQVDSQVTMMFWYRQQPGQSLTLIATANQGSEATYESGFVIDKFPISRPNLTFSTLTVSNMSPEDSSIYLCSVVMGSAFFGQGTRLTVV.

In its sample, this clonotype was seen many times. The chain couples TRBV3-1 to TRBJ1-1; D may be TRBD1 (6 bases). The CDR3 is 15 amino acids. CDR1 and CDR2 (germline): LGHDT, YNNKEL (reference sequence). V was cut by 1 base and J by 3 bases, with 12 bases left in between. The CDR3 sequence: CASSQVTNRDTEAFF. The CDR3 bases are TGTGCCAGCAGCCAAGTTACCAACAGGGACACTGAAGCTTTCTTT.

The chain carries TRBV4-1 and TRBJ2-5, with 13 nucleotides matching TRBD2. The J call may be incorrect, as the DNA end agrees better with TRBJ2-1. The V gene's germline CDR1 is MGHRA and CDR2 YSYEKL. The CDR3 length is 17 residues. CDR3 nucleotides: TGCGCCAGCAGCCAACCCTCCGGGACTAGCGGGAACGGTGAGCAGTTCTTC. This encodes CASSQPSGTSGNGEQFF.

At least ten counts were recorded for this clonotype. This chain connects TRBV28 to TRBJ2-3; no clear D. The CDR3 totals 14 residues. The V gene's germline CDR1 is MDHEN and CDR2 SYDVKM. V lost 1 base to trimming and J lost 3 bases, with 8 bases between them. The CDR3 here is CASSLLPTTDTQYF. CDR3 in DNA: TGTGCCAGCAGTTTATTGCCCACTACAGATACGCAGTATTTT. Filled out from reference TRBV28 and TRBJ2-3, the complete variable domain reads DVKVTQSSRYLVKRTGEKVFLECVQDMDHENMFWYRQDPGLGLRLIYFSYDVKMKEKGDIPEGYSVSREKKERFSLILESASTNQTSMYLCASSLLPTTDTQYFGPGTRLTVL.

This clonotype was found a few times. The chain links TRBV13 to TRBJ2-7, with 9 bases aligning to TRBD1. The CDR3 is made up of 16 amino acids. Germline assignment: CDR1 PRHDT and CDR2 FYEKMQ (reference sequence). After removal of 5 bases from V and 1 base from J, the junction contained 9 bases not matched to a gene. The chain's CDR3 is CASSPTGQGFSYEQYF. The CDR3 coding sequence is TGTGCCAGCAGCCCCACTGGACAGGGGTTTTCCTACGAGCAGTACTTC.

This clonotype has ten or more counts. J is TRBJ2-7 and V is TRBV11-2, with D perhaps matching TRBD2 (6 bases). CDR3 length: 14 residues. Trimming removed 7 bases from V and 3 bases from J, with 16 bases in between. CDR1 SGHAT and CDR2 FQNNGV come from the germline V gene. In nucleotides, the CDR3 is TGTGCCAGCACCCCATTGAGGAGGGGCTACGAGCAGTACTTC. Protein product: CASTPLRRGYEQYF. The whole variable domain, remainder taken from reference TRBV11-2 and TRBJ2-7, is EAGVAQSPRYKIIEKRQSVAFWCNPISGHATLYWYQQILGQGPKLLIQFQNNGVVDDSQLPKDRFSAERLKGVDSTLKIQPAKLEDSAVYLCASTPLRRGYEQYFGPGTRLTVT.

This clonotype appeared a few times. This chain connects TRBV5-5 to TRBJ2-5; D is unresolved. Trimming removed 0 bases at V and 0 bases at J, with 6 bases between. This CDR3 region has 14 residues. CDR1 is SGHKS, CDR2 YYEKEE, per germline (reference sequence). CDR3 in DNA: TGTGCCAGCAGCTTGGTTAGGAACCAAGAGACCCAGTACTTC. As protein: CASSLVRNQETQYF.

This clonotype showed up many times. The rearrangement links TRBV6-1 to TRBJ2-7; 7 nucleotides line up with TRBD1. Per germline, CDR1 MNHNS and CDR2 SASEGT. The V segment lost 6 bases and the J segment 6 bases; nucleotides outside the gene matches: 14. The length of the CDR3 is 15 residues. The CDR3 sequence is CASRENRGRGLEQYF. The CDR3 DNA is TGTGCCAGCAGAGAAAACAGGGGTCGGGGCCTCGAGCAGTACTTC.

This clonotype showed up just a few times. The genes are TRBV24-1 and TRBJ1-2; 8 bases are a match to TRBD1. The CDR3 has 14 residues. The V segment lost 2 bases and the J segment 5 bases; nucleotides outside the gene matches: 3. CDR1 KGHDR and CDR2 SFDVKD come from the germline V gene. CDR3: CATSDSRQGYGYTF. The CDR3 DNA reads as TGTGCCACCAGTGATTCCCGACAGGGGTATGGCTACACCTTC.

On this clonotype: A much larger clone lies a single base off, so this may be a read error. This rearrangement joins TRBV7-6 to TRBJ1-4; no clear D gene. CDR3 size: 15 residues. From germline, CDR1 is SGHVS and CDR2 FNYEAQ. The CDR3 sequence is CANSSTIATNEKLFF. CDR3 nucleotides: TGTGCCAACAGCTCGACGATTGCAACTAATGAAAAACTGTTTTTT.

CDR3 DNA sequence: TGTGCCAGCAGCCTAAACGGACAGGGGACACACGAGCAGTACTTC. It yields the protein CASSLNGQGTHEQYF. The chain has TRBV7-9 and TRBJ2-7; 9 bases map to TRBD1. Trimming cost V 5 bases and J 5 bases; bases outside gene matches: 10. This CDR3 region has 15 residues. The germline V gene encodes CDR1 SEHNR and CDR2 FQNEAQ (reference sequence).

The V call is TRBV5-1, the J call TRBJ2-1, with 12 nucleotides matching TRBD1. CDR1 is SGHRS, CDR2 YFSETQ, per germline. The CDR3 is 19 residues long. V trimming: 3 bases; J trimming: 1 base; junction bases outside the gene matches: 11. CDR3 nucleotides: TGCGCCAGCAGCTCGGCCGGGACAGGGGGCCTATCTTCCTACAATGAGCAGTTCTTC. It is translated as CASSSAGTGGLSSYNEQFF.

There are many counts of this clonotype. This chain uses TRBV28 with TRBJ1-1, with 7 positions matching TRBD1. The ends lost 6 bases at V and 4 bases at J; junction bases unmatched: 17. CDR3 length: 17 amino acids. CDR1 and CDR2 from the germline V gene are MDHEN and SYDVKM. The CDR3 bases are TGTGCCAGCAGCTCTGGGACAGCCGGAGGGATAAGCACTGAAGCTTTCTTT. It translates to CASSSGTAGGISTEAFF.

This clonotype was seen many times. CDR3 nucleotides: TGTGCCAGCAGTTTGCCGGGGGGGGGGAGCAATCAGCCCCAGCATTTT. The encoded protein is CASSLPGGGSNQPQHF. J is TRBJ1-5 and V is TRBV28; D is possibly TRBD1 (5 bases). From germline, CDR1 is MDHEN and CDR2 SYDVKM. V lost 3 bases, J lost 1 base, and 13 bases lay in between. This CDR3 comprises 16 residues.

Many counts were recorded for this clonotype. The CDR3: CASSLDLATFYEQYF. The CDR3, as DNA: TGTGCCAGCAGCTTAGATTTGGCCACTTTTTACGAGCAGTACTTC. The chain links TRBV11-2 to TRBJ2-7; D gene unclear. The germline gives CDR1 SGHAT, CDR2 FQNNGV. CDR3 length: 15 residues. The V and J ends lost 0 bases and 4 bases respectively, with 13 bases between them.